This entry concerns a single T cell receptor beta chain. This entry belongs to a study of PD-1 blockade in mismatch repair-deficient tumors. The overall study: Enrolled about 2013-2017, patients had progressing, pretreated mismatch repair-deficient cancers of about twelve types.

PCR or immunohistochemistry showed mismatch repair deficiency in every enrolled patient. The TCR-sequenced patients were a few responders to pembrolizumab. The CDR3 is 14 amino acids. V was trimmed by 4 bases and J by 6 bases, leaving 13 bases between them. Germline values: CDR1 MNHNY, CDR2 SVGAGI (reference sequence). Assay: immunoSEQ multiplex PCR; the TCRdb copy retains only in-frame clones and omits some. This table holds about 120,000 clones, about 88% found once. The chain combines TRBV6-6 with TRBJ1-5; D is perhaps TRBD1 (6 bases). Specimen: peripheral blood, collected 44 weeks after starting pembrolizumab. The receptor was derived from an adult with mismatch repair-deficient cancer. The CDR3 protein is CASSSTTGSQPQHF. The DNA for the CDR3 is TGTGCCAGCAGTTCCACGACAGGCAGTCAGCCCCAGCATTTT.